The 9 T cell receptor beta chains reported below all come from one sample, sequenced in a study of Ad26.COV2.S vaccination and SARS-CoV-2 variants. Specified treatment: around 19 received Ad26.COV2.S at low or high dose, single or two shots; 5 received placebo; per-sample allocation not given. Specimens were obtained on day 63 following the first vaccine or placebo injection. The repertoire was sequenced with immunoSEQ multiplex PCR; TCRdb's copy has only in-frame clones and lacks some. The sample contains about 680,000 clones, roughly 90% of which appear only once. The source was peripheral blood, collected in a trial of Ad26.COV2.S vaccine versus placebo. These receptors originate from a person between 18 and 59 years old who received the Ad26.COV2.S COVID-19 vaccine or a placebo.

V is TRBV7-2 and J is TRBJ1-1; tentatively, D is TRBD1 (5 bases). The CDR3 consists of 13 residues. V shed 2 bases and J shed 4 bases, with 8 bases lying between them. Germline assignment: CDR1 SGHTA and CDR2 FQGNSA. CDR3 nucleotides: TGTGCCAGCAGCTTACTGGGGGGCACTGAAGCTTTCTTT. Protein product: CASSLLGGTEAFF. The whole variable domain, remainder taken from reference TRBV7-2 and TRBJ1-1, is GAGVSQSPSNKVTEKGKDVELRCDPISGHTALYWYRQSLGQGLEFLIYFQGNSAPDKSGLPSDRFSAERTGGSVSTLTIQRTQQEDSAVYLCASSLLGGTEAFFGQGTRLTVV.

There are many counts of this clone. The CDR3 loop reads CASSGTYNEQFF. The CDR3 DNA reads TGCGCCAGCAGTGGGACCTACAATGAGCAGTTCTTC. The V and J genes are TRBV10-1 and TRBJ2-1; D gene uncertain. V gave up 4 bases and J gave up 2 bases, with 3 bases separating them. In germline, CDR1 is WNHNN, CDR2 SYGVQD (reference sequence). The CDR3 has 12 amino acids.

This chain uses TRBV11-3 with TRBJ2-2; 7 bases are shared with TRBD1. The CDR3 consists of 14 residues. In germline, CDR1 is SGHNT, CDR2 YENEEA. The V segment lost 5 bases and the J segment 7 bases; nucleotides outside the gene matches: 7. The CDR3 loop is CASSPGTEGGELFF. In DNA form, the CDR3 reads TGTGCCAGCAGCCCCGGGACAGAGGGCGGGGAGCTGTTTTTT.

The chain combines TRBV6-2 or TRBV6-3 with TRBJ2-5; 8 bases are a match to TRBD1. The CDR3 contains 13 residues. Germline values: CDR1 MNHEY, CDR2 SVGEGT. V was pared by 6 bases and J by 5 bases, with 5 bases of the junction left unmatched. Here the CDR3 reads CASSTTGGETQYF. For the CDR3, the DNA is TGTGCCAGCAGCACCACAGGGGGGGAGACCCAGTACTTC.

As concerns this clone: At one of its ends the junction is not consistent with the germline gene, which may arise from a read error. The rearrangement uses TRBV7-9 and TRBJ2-5; TRBD2 matches at 9 bases. Germline assignment: CDR1 SEHNR and CDR2 FQNEAQ (reference sequence). The CDR3 is 12 amino acids. The CDR3 DNA is TGTGCCAGCAGCTGGGGTAGCGGGGGCCCACACTTC. Protein product: CASSWGSGGPHF.

Comment on this clone: The sample carries other DNA sequences with the same CDR3. The J gene is TRBJ2-5, the V gene TRBV29-1, with D possibly TRBD1 on 6 matching bases. Deletions cut 4 bases from V and 5 bases from J, with 17 bases between. This CDR3 spans 14 amino acids. Germline CDR1 and CDR2: SQVTM and ANQGSEA. The CDR3 loop is CSVGAGVPGETQYF. CDR3 nucleotides: TGCAGCGTTGGGGCAGGGGTGCCGGGGGAGACCCAGTACTTC.

The chain carries TRBV5-1 and TRBJ2-1; D is perhaps TRBD1 (7 bases). The V gene's germline CDR1 is SGHRS and CDR2 YFSETQ. The V and J ends lost 7 bases and 4 bases respectively, with 18 bases between them. The CDR3 is 15 residues long. The CDR3 region is CASGGDRRIYNEQFF. CDR3 DNA sequence: TGCGCCAGCGGCGGGGACAGAAGGATTTACAATGAGCAGTTCTTC.

V and J are TRBV6-4 and TRBJ2-3; D could derive from TRBD1 or TRBD2 (5 bases each). Germline V gene sequence: CDR1 MRHNA, CDR2 SNTAGT. Trimming shortened V by 6 bases and J by 1 base, and 11 bases separated the two germline ends. The CDR3 spans 14 residues. CDR3 nucleotide sequence: TGTGCCAGCAGCCGGGACCCCCGCACAGATACGCAGTATTTT. Residues: CASSRDPRTDTQYF.

The chain combines TRBV19 with TRBJ1-1; D gene ambiguous. V gave up 6 bases and J gave up 1 base, with 12 bases separating them. This CDR3 region has 14 residues. The germline V gene encodes CDR1 LNHDA and CDR2 SQIVND (reference sequence). This chain's CDR3 is CASSSRAENTEAFF. CDR3 in DNA: TGTGCCAGTAGCTCTAGGGCGGAGAACACTGAAGCTTTCTTT. The full variable domain, in which reference TRBV19 and TRBJ1-1 provide the parts outside the CDR3, is DGGITQSPKYLFRKEGQNVTLSCEQNLNHDAMYWYRQDPGQGLRLIYYSQIVNDFQKGDIAEGYSVSREKKESFPLTVTSAQKNPTAFYLCASSSRAENTEAFFGQGTRLTVV.